The 5 T cell receptor beta chains listed next were all sequenced from one sample in a study of blood T cell repertoires in COVID-19. Assay: immunoSEQ multiplex PCR; the TCRdb copy retains only in-frame clones and omits some. The sample consists of fewer than 120,000 clones, nearly 90% of them appearing once. Sequencing was done on a sample of peripheral blood. The receptors originated from a human donor in a cohort sampled during active COVID-19.

The J gene is TRBJ1-1, the V gene TRBV10-3; 9 bases line up with TRBD1. There are 13 residues in the CDR3. Germline values: CDR1 ENHRY, CDR2 SYGVKD. V lost 10 bases and J lost 3; bases outside the gene matches: 6. CDR3 DNA: TGTGCCACCACAGGGGGCATGGACACTGAAGCTTTCTTT. Its protein product is CATTGGMDTEAFF.

For the CDR3, the DNA is TGTGCCAGCAGTGAACCGTACTCTGCCCCCAGGGTTTCCTATGGCTACACCTTC. It encodes CASSEPYSAPRVSYGYTF. This chain joins TRBV6-1 and TRBJ1-2; D is possibly TRBD1 (5 bases). V shed 2 bases and J shed 4 bases, with 23 bases lying between them. The CDR3 loop spans 18 amino acids. Germline CDR1 is MNHNS and CDR2 is SASEGT.

J is TRBJ2-2 and V is TRBV3-1 (or the pseudogene TRBV3-2); 9 bases match TRBD1. The CDR3 has 15 amino acids. Losses at the gene ends were 7 bases for V and 6 bases for J; bases not matched to a gene: 9. Germline CDR1 and CDR2: LGHDT and YNNKEL (reference sequence). The CDR3 DNA sequence: TGTGCCAGCACCACAGGGGGCCTAACATCCGGGGAGCTGTTTTTT. Translation: CASTTGGLTSGELFF.

The gene calls are TRBV4-3 and TRBJ2-5; 10 nucleotides agree with TRBD2. The ends lost 1 base at V and 0 bases at J; junction bases unmatched: 8. This CDR3 is 18 amino acids long. Germline lookup yields CDR1 LGHNA and CDR2 YSLEER. The CDR3 loop is CASSQVPSGSEYQETQYF. As DNA, the CDR3 is TGCGCCAGCAGCCAAGTTCCTAGCGGGAGTGAGTACCAAGAGACCCAGTACTTC.

J is TRBJ2-1 and V is TRBV28; 10 bases fit TRBD2. The CDR3 runs 15 residues. Trimming cost V 5 bases and J 4 bases; bases outside gene matches: 5. Germline V gives CDR1 MDHEN, CDR2 SYDVKM. The CDR3 sequence is CASSGLAAGYNEQFF. The CDR3 DNA reads as TGTGCCAGCAGTGGACTAGCGGCAGGATACAATGAGCAGTTCTTC.